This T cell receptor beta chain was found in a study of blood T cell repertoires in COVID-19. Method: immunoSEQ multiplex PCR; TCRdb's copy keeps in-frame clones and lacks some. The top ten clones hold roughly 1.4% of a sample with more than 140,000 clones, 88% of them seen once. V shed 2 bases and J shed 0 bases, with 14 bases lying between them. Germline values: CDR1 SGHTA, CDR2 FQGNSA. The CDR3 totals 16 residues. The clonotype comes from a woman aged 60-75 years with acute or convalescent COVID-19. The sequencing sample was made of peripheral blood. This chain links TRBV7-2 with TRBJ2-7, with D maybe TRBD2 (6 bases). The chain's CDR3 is CASSLRGGKSSYEQYF. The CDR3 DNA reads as TGTGCCAGCAGCTTAAGGGGCGGGAAGAGCTCCTACGAGCAGTACTTC.